This passage covers 3 T cell receptor beta chains from one sample sequenced in a study of T cell responses to AZD1222 COVID-19 vaccine. The method was immunoSEQ multiplex PCR; TCRdb's version includes in-frame clones alone and lacks a portion of them. Among roughly 150,000 clones listed, about 93% were seen once. This specimen was peripheral blood, taken on day 0 of AZD1222 vaccination. The receptor source for this set is an adult in good health.

Here the CDR3 reads CASSVGITTNEKLFF. The CDR3 DNA reads TGTGCCAGCAGCGTAGGGATTACAACTAATGAAAAACTGTTTTTT. The V call is TRBV9, the J call TRBJ1-4, with D unclear. The germline CDR1 and CDR2 sequences are SGDLS and YYNGEE. The CDR3 is made up of 15 amino acids. Trimming cost V 0 bases and J 0 bases, with 6 bases left between them.

CDR3 in DNA: TGTGCCAGCAGCGGACAGGGGGCGGGAAATGAAAAACTGTTTTTT. Translating gives CASSGQGAGNEKLFF. The V gene is TRBV2, the J gene TRBJ1-4; 11 bases align to TRBD1. The V and J ends lost 6 bases and 5 bases, in that order; junction bases with no gene match: 5. Germline loops: CDR1 SNHLY, CDR2 FYNNEI. The CDR3 has 15 residues.

The rearrangement joins TRBV19 to TRBJ2-7; D is unresolved. There are 13 residues in the CDR3. V lost 5 bases to trimming and J lost 7 bases, with 15 bases between them. From germline, CDR1 is LNHDA and CDR2 SQIVND (reference sequence). CDR3 amino acids: CASSSEGFREQYF. The CDR3 DNA sequence: TGTGCCAGTAGTTCGGAAGGGTTTCGGGAGCAGTACTTC.